This T cell receptor (beta chain) was sequenced for a study of molecular identifiers for immune sequencing clone quantification (dated by TCRdb to 2016 to 2019). Turning to the overall study: For a replicate experiment, RNA from around 20,000 or 99,000 naive CD8 T cells was divided into five aliquots, of which four were sequenced. The study was a methods study using CD8 T cells to benchmark molecular-identifier clustering-based TCR repertoire sequencing (MIDCIRS) and TCR RNA copy counting.

General study outcomes and caveats: Even against a background of one million naive CD8 T cells, spiked-in Jurkat TCR RNA amounting to a single cell's worth was reported to be detectable. In CMV-specific effector cells, over 99% of molecules were held by clones above 20 RNA copies, whereas under 1% of molecules were held by such clones in naive cells. Modeling estimated 3 to 3.5 recovered TCR RNA copies per cell, compared with approximately 9.5 by digital PCR, which implies about 30% capture efficiency. Without barcode sub-clustering, chimeric consensus sequences inflated TCR diversity; chimeras reached as high as 47%. Spiked-in Jurkat TCR RNA (approximately 10 copies' worth), which is not part of the donor repertoire, was contained in the naive libraries. Highly expanded clone sizes could be underestimated because identical TCR molecules may share a barcode.

Naive CD8 T cell libraries were made from about 20,000 to 1,000,000 sorted cells using 10%, 30% or 50% of purified RNA. Naive CD8 T cells were FACS-sorted as CD8+CD4-CCR7+CD45RA+ on a BD FACSAria II into RLT Plus buffer. Detection sensitivity was tested by spiking Jurkat RNA equal to roughly 9 TCR copies' worth into samples containing about 17,000-1,000,000 naive CD8 T cells. Enrichment of CD8 T cells was performed with RosetteSep CD8+ T Cell Enrichment Cocktail and Ficoll-Paque, after which ACK red cell lysis was carried out. With respect to this clonotype: What antigen it recognizes has not been identified. A read error may explain this, as a much larger clone is one base away.

Library generation was performed with PCR. Data came from a NextSeq 500. Bulk TCR libraries were made following a previously described method, with the TCR primers given in Table S5. Purification of total RNA was performed with the Qiagen AllPrep DNA/RNA kit. Reads from multiple sequencing runs of the same library were pooled before analysis. From the authors' description of their analysis: Reads were retained only if an exact TCR constant sequence was present, and the retained reads were trimmed to 150 nt and grouped according to their 12-nt molecular barcodes. Within each barcode group, reads were sub-clustered at a 15% Levenshtein threshold, and quality-weighted consensus sequences were built per RNA molecule. Non-functional sequences were excluded, and lower-count sequences lying one edit away from another sequence were also excluded. Barcode sub-clusters with fewer than 20% of the maximum read count were removed, based on fitting two negative binomial distributions. Through fastp at Q25 and MiXCR, TCRdb rebuilt clones from the public reads, retaining in-frame beta chains. CDR3 protein duplicates are merged, each entry listing the most common genes and DNA. The V and J calls follow TCRdb's processing rather than the paper's. Across this sample there are hundreds of thousands of distinct CDR3 sequences, with about 25% seen only once. The ten biggest clones cover 0.78% of the sample.

The specimen sequenced was naive CD8+ T cells from blood, with Jurkat cell RNA spiked in. What this sample's cell subset or site label stands for: FACS-sorted CD8+CD4-CCR7+CD45RA+ naive T cells. The clonotype comes from a human donor in good health. Some libraries in this study had Jurkat cell RNA spiked in.

Here the CDR3 is given as CASSRRTSGRLISRDTQYF. The bases are TGTGCCAGCAGCCGACGGACTAGCGGGAGACTAATTTCGAGAGATACGCAGTATTTT. The chain uses TRBV5-4 and TRBJ2-3; 13 central bases correspond to TRBD2. The germline V gene (reference sequence) gives CDR1 as SGHNT and CDR2 as YYREEE. Here V drops 4 bases and J drops 5 bases, and the junction holds 16 bases not matched to any gene. The CDR3 has 19 amino acids, counting the end cysteine and phenylalanine. Solely the CDR3 DNA is kept, with 57 bases framed from the first base.